The clone carrying this T cell receptor (beta chain) has a handful of counts. The data were produced by immunoSEQ multiplex PCR, yet TCRdb's version contains in-frame clones alone and is incomplete. This table holds more than 300,000 clones, more than 75% found once. Participants were placed into cohorts based on the clinical history they reported. V was trimmed by 2 bases and J by 3 bases, leaving 13 bases between them. Germline V gene sequence: CDR1 MNHEY, CDR2 SVGAGI. This CDR3 contains 15 residues. This entry belongs to a study of blood T cell repertoires in COVID-19. Study-wide background: Acute-phase and convalescent COVID-19 samples originated in the United States, Italy and Spain.

The sample was PBMCs or T cells enriched from blood (not recorded which). The receptor was derived from a woman younger than 30 who had recovered from COVID-19. The chain has TRBV6-5 and TRBJ1-1; D is unresolved. In DNA form, the CDR3 reads TGTGCCAGCAGTTACAACGCGGGAACTTACACTGAAGCTTTCTTT. Its protein product is CASSYNAGTYTEAFF.